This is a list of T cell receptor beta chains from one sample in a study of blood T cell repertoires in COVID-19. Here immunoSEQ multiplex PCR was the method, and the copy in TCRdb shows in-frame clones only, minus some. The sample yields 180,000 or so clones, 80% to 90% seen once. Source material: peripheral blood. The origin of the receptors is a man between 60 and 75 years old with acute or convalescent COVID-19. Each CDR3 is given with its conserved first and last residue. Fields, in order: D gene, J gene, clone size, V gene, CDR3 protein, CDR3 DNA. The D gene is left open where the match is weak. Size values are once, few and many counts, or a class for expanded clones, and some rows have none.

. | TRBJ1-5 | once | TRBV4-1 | CASSPRTDNQPQHF | TGCGCCAGCAGCCCTAGGACAGATAATCAGCCCCAGCATTTT
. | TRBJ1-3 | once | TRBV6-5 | CATAGPGNTIYF | TGTGCCACCGCCGGTCCTGGAAACACCATATATTTT
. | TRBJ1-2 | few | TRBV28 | CATLRGFYGYTF | TGTGCCACCCTAAGGGGTTTCTATGGCTACACCTTC
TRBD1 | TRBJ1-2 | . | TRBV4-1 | CASSPRIDQGQANNYGYTF | TGCGCCAGCAGCCCCCGTATCGATCAGGGACAGGCGAATAACTATGGCTACACCTTC
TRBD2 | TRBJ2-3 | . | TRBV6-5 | CASTYGAGGKNTQYF | TGTGCCAGCACCTACGGGGCGGGAGGGAAAAATACGCAGTATTTT
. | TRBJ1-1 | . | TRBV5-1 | CASSLAGILMNTEAFF | TGCGCCAGCAGCTTGGCCGGTATACTCATGAACACTGAAGCTTTCTTT
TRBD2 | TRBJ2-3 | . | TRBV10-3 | CAISEPGRADTDTQYF | TGTGCCATCAGTGAGCCCGGGAGGGCCGACACAGATACGCAGTATTTT
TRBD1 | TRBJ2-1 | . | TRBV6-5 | CASSYSTGSNEQFF | TGTGCCAGCAGTTACTCGACAGGGTCCAATGAGCAGTTCTTC
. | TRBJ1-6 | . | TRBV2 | CASSGASPNSPLHF | TGTGCCAGCAGTGGAGCTTCCCCAAATTCACCCCTCCACTTT
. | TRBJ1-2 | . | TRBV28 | CASSPHVQGRGDYGYTF | TGTGCCAGCAGTCCCCATGTCCAGGGTCGGGGGGACTATGGCTACACCTTC
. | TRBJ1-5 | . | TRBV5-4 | CASSSDSGNQPQHF | TGTGCCAGCAGCTCAGACAGTGGCAATCAGCCCCAGCATTTT
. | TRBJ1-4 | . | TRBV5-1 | CASSFSAGVTNEKLFF | TGCGCCAGCAGCTTTTCGGCAGGGGTAACTAATGAAAAACTGTTTTTT